Sequencing of this T cell receptor (beta chain) was carried out in a study of T-cell reconstitution after alpha-beta-depleted transplantation in children. Losses at the gene ends were 4 bases for V and 2 bases for J; bases not matched to a gene: 3. The CDR3 totals 14 residues. Library preparation (for TCRbeta) was performed with unique molecular identifiers. TCRdb analysed the PCR reads with MiXCR anew, one entry per CDR3 protein. Counted here are 600,000 to 700,000 distinct CDR3 sequences, roughly 17% occurring once; the ten biggest clones make up under 1.2%. This clonotype was detected many times. The sequence was obtained from a human donor who donated a stem cell graft to a child with acute myeloid leukemia. The input for sequencing was PBMCs from the stem cell graft donor, taken from the stem cell graft. The chain couples TRBV12-3 or TRBV12-4 to TRBJ2-7; 9 nucleotides align to TRBD1. The CDR3 loop is CASSWTGDPYEQYV. The CDR3 coding sequence is TGTGCCAGCAGTTGGACAGGGGATCCCTACGAGCAGTACGTC.